Following are 25 T cell receptor beta chains from one sample sequenced in a study of T cell responses to AZD1222 COVID-19 vaccine. The method was immunoSEQ multiplex PCR; TCRdb's version includes in-frame clones alone and lacks a portion of them. This table holds roughly 150,000 clones, roughly 92% found once. This specimen consisted of peripheral blood, obtained on day 0 of AZD1222 vaccination. Receptors originate from an adult in good health.

This clone was seen just once. The chain carries TRBV5-4 and TRBJ2-3; 7 bases are a match to TRBD2. V lost 4 bases and J lost 5; bases outside the gene matches: 7. CDR1 SGHNT and CDR2 YYREEE come from the germline V gene (reference sequence). This CDR3 is 14 amino acids long. CDR3: CASSRRGGLDTQYF. The CDR3, as DNA: TGTGCCAGCAGCCGCCGGGGAGGGTTAGATACGCAGTATTTT. Complete variable domain (other parts from reference TRBV5-4 and TRBJ2-3): ETGVTQSPTHLIKTRGQQVTLRCSSQSGHNTVSWYQQALGQGPQFIFQYYREEENGRGNFPPRFSGLQFPNYSSELNVNALELDDSALYLCASSRRGGLDTQYFGPGTRLTVL.

The chain couples TRBV7-8 to TRBJ1-1, with 10 bases lining up with TRBD1. Germline V gene sequence: CDR1 SGHVS, CDR2 FQNEAQ. This CDR3 has 16 amino acids. V lost 2 bases and J lost 1; bases outside the gene matches: 4. The CDR3 bases are TGTGCCAGCAGCTTAAGGGACAGGGGATCGAACACTGAAGCTTTCTTT. Amino acid sequence: CASSLRDRGSNTEAFF.

The rearrangement uses TRBV19 and TRBJ2-7; 8 bases match TRBD1. Looked up from germline, CDR1 is LNHDA and CDR2 is SQIVND (reference sequence). The CDR3 is 14 amino acids. V shed 5 bases, J shed 6 bases, and the junction held 9 bases outside the gene matches. CDR3 loop: CASSETGERAEQYF. The CDR3 region has the DNA TGTGCCAGTAGTGAGACAGGGGAGAGAGCCGAGCAGTACTTC.

The chain links TRBV6-2 or TRBV6-3 to TRBJ1-6, with 11 positions matching TRBD1. This CDR3 region has 17 residues. Germline CDR1 MNHEY, CDR2 SVGEGT. V lost 2 bases and J lost 9; bases outside the gene matches: 9. CDR3 DNA: TGTGCCAGCAGTTACCGGACAGGGGGCCGAGGTGCTTCACCCCTCCACTTT. Translation: CASSYRTGGRGASPLHF.

This sequence joins TRBV19 and TRBJ2-5; TRBD1 matches 7 bases. This CDR3 comprises 13 residues. Trimming took 9 bases from V and 6 from J; bases not matched to a gene: 10. Germline V gives CDR1 LNHDA, CDR2 SQIVND (reference sequence). The CDR3 is CASTRGPEKTQYF. The CDR3 DNA sequence: TGTGCCAGCACAAGGGGGCCTGAAAAGACCCAGTACTTC.

The gene calls are TRBV5-1 and TRBJ1-1; D possibly corresponds to TRBD1 (5 bases). This CDR3 contains 17 residues. In germline, CDR1 is SGHRS, CDR2 YFSETQ. Trimming left V 0 bases short and J 1 base short, with 16 bases between. CDR3 amino acids: CASSLAGPWSGNTEAFF. CDR3 nucleotides: TGCGCCAGCAGCTTGGCGGGACCTTGGTCGGGGAACACTGAAGCTTTCTTT. The full variable domain, completed using reference TRBV5-1 and TRBJ1-1, is KAGVTQTPRYLIKTRGQQVTLSCSPISGHRSVSWYQQTPGQGLQFLFEYFSETQRNKGNFPGRFSGRQFSNSRSEMNVSTLELGDSALYLCASSLAGPWSGNTEAFFGQGTRLTVV.

The chain uses TRBV6-5 and TRBJ2-3, with TRBD1 identical over 7 bases. This CDR3 region has 14 residues. Germline assignment: CDR1 MNHEY and CDR2 SVGAGI. The trim removed 3 bases at V and 4 bases at J, leaving 4 bases unmatched. This chain's CDR3 is CASSYSTGSDTQYF. The CDR3 DNA follows: TGTGCCAGCAGTTATTCGACAGGGTCAGATACGCAGTATTTT.

CDR3 DNA: TGTGCCAGCAGTTACCAAGGAGACAGCCCAGGGAAGTACTTC. It yields the protein CASSYQGDSPGKYF. The rearrangement links TRBV6-2 or TRBV6-3 to TRBJ2-7; weak D call: TRBD1 (5 bases). The CDR3 totals 14 residues. Germline CDR1 reads MNHEY; CDR2 reads SVGEGT. The V and J ends lost 2 bases and 11 bases respectively, with 19 bases between them.

This clone was observed a single time. The chain combines TRBV5-1 with TRBJ2-1, with 13 bases fitting TRBD2. The CDR3 is 18 residues long. Germline V gene sequence: CDR1 SGHRS, CDR2 YFSETQ. After removal of 2 bases from V and 1 base from J, the junction contained 6 bases not matched to a gene. Here the CDR3 reads CASSFRTSGSWSYNEQFF. The CDR3 bases are TGCGCCAGCAGCTTTAGGACTAGCGGGAGTTGGTCCTACAATGAGCAGTTCTTC.

The V call is TRBV3-1 (or the pseudogene TRBV3-2), the J call TRBJ2-1, with a tentative D call TRBD2 (6 bases). CDR1 is LGHDT, CDR2 YNNKEL, per germline (reference sequence). The CDR3 extends over 15 amino acids. V lost 2 bases and J lost 0, with 8 bases in between. Written as DNA, the CDR3 is TGTGCCAGCAGCCAAAGGGGAGGCTCCTACAATGAGCAGTTCTTC. As protein: CASSQRGGSYNEQFF.

The CDR3 bases are TGTGCCAGCTCACCGGGGTGGCCTACTTATGAAAAACTGTTTTTT. It specifies CASSPGWPTYEKLFF. This chain links TRBV18 with TRBJ1-4; no clear D gene. The ends were cut back, 3 bases at V and 6 bases at J, with 14 bases in the middle. This CDR3 has 15 amino acids. CDR1 and CDR2 from the germline V gene are KGHSH and LQKENI. The full variable domain, its missing parts supplied by reference TRBV18 and TRBJ1-4, is NAGVMQNPRHLVRRRGQEARLRCSPMKGHSHVYWYRQLPEEGLKFMVYLQKENIIDESGMPKERFSAEFPKEGPSILRIQQVVRGDSAAYFCASSPGWPTYEKLFFGSGTQLSVL.

The table lists this clone with a few counts. V usage is TRBV2 and J usage is TRBJ2-7, with D uncertain. This CDR3 spans 13 amino acids. Trimming removed 4 bases from V and 4 bases from J, with 11 bases in between. Germline V CDR1 and CDR2: SNHLY, FYNNEI. The CDR3 DNA sequence: TGTGCCAGCAGTGGTGTCGGAGATTACGAGCAGTACTTC. Translated, it gives CASSGVGDYEQYF.

The chain uses TRBV2 and TRBJ1-5; no reliable D call. The CDR3 has 14 amino acids. V lost 3 bases and J 3 bases, leaving 9 bases between the germline ends. Germline CDR1 and CDR2: SNHLY and FYNNEI. The CDR3 spells CASSDRQPNQPQHF. The DNA of the CDR3 is TGTGCCAGCAGTGATAGGCAACCCAATCAGCCCCAGCATTTT.

The J gene is TRBJ1-5, the V gene TRBV6-5; 7 nucleotides align to TRBD1. J was trimmed by 4 bases and V by 0 bases; bases with no gene match: 6. The CDR3 totals 16 residues. From germline, CDR1 is MNHEY and CDR2 SVGAGI. The CDR3 reads CASSYSRQGLNQPQHF. The CDR3 DNA follows: TGTGCCAGCAGTTACTCCAGACAGGGCCTAAATCAGCCCCAGCATTTT.

This chain joins TRBV4-1 and TRBJ2-5, with TRBD1 matching 7 bases. This CDR3 region has 15 residues. Germline-derived CDR1 and CDR2 are MGHRA and YSYEKL. After removal of 1 base from V and 4 bases from J, the junction contained 6 bases not matched to a gene. The CDR3 DNA reads TGCGCCAGCAGCCAAGTTGACAGGGAAGCAGAGACCCAGTACTTC. This codes for CASSQVDREAETQYF.

The chain couples TRBV10-2 to TRBJ1-6; TRBD1 agrees at 9 bases. The CDR3 length is 15 residues. V lost 6 bases to trimming and J lost 13 bases; unmatched junction nucleotides: 13. In germline, CDR1 is WSHSY, CDR2 SAAADI. CDR3 in DNA: TGCGCCAGCAGCGCGCAGGGACAGGGAATGGGGCCCCTCCACTTT. Translation gives CASSAQGQGMGPLHF.

The chain employs TRBV12-5 and TRBJ2-1, with D perhaps matching TRBD2 (5 bases). Germline loops: CDR1 LGHNT, CDR2 FRNRAP. Trimming shortened V by 1 base and J by 6 bases, and 13 bases separated the two germline ends. The CDR3 runs 15 residues. CDR3 sequence: CASGLGGTGSNEQFF. The DNA of the CDR3 is TGTGCTAGTGGTTTGGGGGGAACGGGGAGCAATGAGCAGTTCTTC.

The chain recombines TRBV11-3 with TRBJ2-1; no firm D call. The V end was cut by 8 bases, the J end by 9 bases, with 11 bases between. The CDR3 covers 11 residues. Per the germline V gene, CDR1 is SGHNT and CDR2 is YENEEA. CDR3 coding DNA: TGTGCCAGCCGTGGTCGGTTTGAGCAGTTCTTC. Its translation is CASRGRFEQFF.

The chain couples TRBV10-2 to TRBJ1-3; no clear D gene. With 5 bases removed from V and 0 bases from J, the gap between germline ends came to 14 bases. The CDR3 is made up of 16 amino acids. Germline V gene lookup returns CDR1 WSHSY and CDR2 SAAADI. In DNA form, the CDR3 reads TGCGCCAGCAGTCCCACGCGCACCATCTCTGGAAACACCATATATTTT. Residues: CASSPTRTISGNTIYF.

The chain couples TRBV18 to TRBJ1-1; a possible D gene is TRBD1 (6 bases). Trimming took off 5 bases at V and 5 bases at J, with 18 bases between the two ends. The V gene's germline CDR1 is KGHSH and CDR2 LQKENI. This CDR3 comprises 15 residues. DNA of the CDR3: TGTGCCAGCTCATCCTATAGCCCTGACAGGACTGAAGCTTTCTTT. Encoded protein: CASSSYSPDRTEAFF.

The V call is TRBV7-9, the J call TRBJ1-1; D is ambiguous. This CDR3 is 17 amino acids long. CDR1 and CDR2 from the germline V gene are SEHNR and FQNEAQ (reference sequence). V shed 1 base and J shed 0 bases, with 15 bases lying between them. This chain's CDR3 is CASSLERPDLVNTEAFF. For the CDR3, the DNA is TGTGCCAGCAGCTTAGAGCGGCCAGACTTAGTGAACACTGAAGCTTTCTTT.

The V gene is TRBV4-1, the J gene TRBJ1-4; 7 positions match TRBD1. V was clipped by 3 bases and J by 8 bases; unmatched bases: 12. Per germline, CDR1 MGHRA and CDR2 YSYEKL. This CDR3 comprises 16 residues. As DNA, the CDR3 is TGCGCCAGCAGCCATGGTTTACCCACAGGGGTGGAAAAACTGTTTTTT. This translates into CASSHGLPTGVEKLFF.

The J gene is TRBJ1-1, the V gene TRBV18, with a tentative D call TRBD1 (5 bases). With 0 bases removed from V and 1 base from J, the gap between germline ends came to 9 bases. Germline CDR1 reads KGHSH; CDR2 reads LQKENI. There are 15 residues in the CDR3. The CDR3 DNA reads TGTGCCAGCTCACCACCAAGGGGCACGAACACTGAAGCTTTCTTT. It specifies CASSPPRGTNTEAFF. Combining the CDR3 with reference TRBV18 and TRBJ1-1 gives the whole variable domain NAGVMQNPRHLVRRRGQEARLRCSPMKGHSHVYWYRQLPEEGLKFMVYLQKENIIDESGMPKERFSAEFPKEGPSILRIQQVVRGDSAAYFCASSPPRGTNTEAFFGQGTRLTVV.

In nucleotides, the CDR3 is TGTGCCAGCTCACCGTTAGCGGGAGTTACGAACAATGAGCAGTTCTTC. Protein: CASSPLAGVTNNEQFF. V and J are TRBV18 and TRBJ2-1, with TRBD2 matching over 9 bases. The CDR3 covers 16 residues. From germline, CDR1 is KGHSH and CDR2 LQKENI. Trimming took 3 bases from V and 5 from J; bases not matched to a gene: 8. Based on the CDR3 plus reference TRBV18 and TRBJ2-1, the full variable domain is NAGVMQNPRHLVRRRGQEARLRCSPMKGHSHVYWYRQLPEEGLKFMVYLQKENIIDESGMPKERFSAEFPKEGPSILRIQQVVRGDSAAYFCASSPLAGVTNNEQFFGPGTRLTVL.

This chain joins TRBV27 and TRBJ1-1; 9 nucleotides line up with TRBD1. The CDR3 runs 15 residues. The J segment lost 5 bases and the V segment lost 2 bases, leaving 6 bases of the junction unmatched. CDR1 and CDR2 (germline): MNHEY, SMNVEV (reference sequence). CDR3 protein: CASSLIQGAGTEAFF. The CDR3 nucleotides are TGTGCCAGCAGTTTAATACAGGGGGCAGGGACTGAAGCTTTCTTT.